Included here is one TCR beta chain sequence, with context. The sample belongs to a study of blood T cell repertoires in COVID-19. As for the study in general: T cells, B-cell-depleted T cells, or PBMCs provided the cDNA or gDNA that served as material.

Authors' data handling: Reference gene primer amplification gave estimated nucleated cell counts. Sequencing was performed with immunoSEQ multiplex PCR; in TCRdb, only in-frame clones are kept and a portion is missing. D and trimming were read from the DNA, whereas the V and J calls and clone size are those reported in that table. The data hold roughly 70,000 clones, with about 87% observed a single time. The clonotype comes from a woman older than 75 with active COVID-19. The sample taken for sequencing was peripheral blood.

In DNA, the CDR3 is TGTGCCAGCAGTCTCTGGGGGGGGCCGGGACTAGAATATGAGCAGTTCTTC. Encoded protein: CASSLWGGPGLEYEQFF. The chain links TRBV5-8 to TRBJ2-1, with 8 bases identical to TRBD2. V was clipped by 5 bases and J by 8 bases; unmatched bases: 18. Looked up from germline, CDR1 is SGHTS and CDR2 is YDEGEE. The CDR3 length is 17 residues.